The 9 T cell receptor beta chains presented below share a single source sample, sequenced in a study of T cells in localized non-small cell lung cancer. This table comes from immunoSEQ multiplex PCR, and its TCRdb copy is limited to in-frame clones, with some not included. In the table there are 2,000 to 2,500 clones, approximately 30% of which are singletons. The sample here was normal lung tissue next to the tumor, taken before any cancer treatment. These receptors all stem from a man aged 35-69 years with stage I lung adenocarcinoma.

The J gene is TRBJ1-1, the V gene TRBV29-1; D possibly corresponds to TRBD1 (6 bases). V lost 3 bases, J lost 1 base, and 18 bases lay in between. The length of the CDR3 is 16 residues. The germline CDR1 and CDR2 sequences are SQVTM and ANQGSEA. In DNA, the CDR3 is TGCAGCGTTGATTCACTGGGGGCTCTTGGGAACACTGAAGCTTTCTTT. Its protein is CSVDSLGALGNTEAFF.

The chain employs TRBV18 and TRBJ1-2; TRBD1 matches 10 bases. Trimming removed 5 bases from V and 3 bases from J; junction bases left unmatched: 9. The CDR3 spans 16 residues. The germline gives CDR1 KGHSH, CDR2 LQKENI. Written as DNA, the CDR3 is TGTGCCAGCTCAATAACTGACAGGGGGCGCTACTATGGCTACACCTTC. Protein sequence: CASSITDRGRYYGYTF.

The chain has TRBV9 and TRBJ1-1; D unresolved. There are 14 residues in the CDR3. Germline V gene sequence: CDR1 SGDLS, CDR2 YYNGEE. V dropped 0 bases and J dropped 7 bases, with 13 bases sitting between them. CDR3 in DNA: TGTGCCAGCAGCGTAGGAATCTCGGAATATGAAGCTTTCTTT. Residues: CASSVGISEYEAFF.

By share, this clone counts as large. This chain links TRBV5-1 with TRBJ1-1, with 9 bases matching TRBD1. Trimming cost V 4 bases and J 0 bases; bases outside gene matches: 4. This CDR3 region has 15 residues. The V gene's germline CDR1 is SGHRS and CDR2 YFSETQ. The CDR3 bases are TGCGCCAGCAGCACCCGACAGGGGGTGAACACTGAAGCTTTCTTT. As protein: CASSTRQGVNTEAFF.

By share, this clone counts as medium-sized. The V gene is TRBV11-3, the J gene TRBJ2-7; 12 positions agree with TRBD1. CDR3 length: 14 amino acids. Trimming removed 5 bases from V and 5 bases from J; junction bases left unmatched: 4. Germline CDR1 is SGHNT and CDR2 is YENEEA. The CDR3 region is CASSPGQGAHEQYF. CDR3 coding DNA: TGTGCCAGCAGCCCGGGACAGGGGGCCCACGAGCAGTACTTC.

This chain's CDR3 is CASEDRDSGNTIYF. The CDR3 nucleotides read TGTGCCAGCGAGGACAGGGACTCTGGAAACACCATATATTTT. The chain links TRBV6-8 to TRBJ1-3; TRBD1 matches at 8 bases. Germline CDR1 reads MNHGY; CDR2 reads SAAAGT. The CDR3 runs to 14 residues. V was clipped by 8 bases and J by 0 bases; unmatched bases: 3.

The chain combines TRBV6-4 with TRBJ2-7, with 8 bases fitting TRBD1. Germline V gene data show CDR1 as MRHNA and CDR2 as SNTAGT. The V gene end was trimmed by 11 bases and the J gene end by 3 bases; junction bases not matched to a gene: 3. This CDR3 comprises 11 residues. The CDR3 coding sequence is TGTGCCGCTACAGGGGGCTACGAGCAGTACTTC. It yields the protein CAATGGYEQYF.

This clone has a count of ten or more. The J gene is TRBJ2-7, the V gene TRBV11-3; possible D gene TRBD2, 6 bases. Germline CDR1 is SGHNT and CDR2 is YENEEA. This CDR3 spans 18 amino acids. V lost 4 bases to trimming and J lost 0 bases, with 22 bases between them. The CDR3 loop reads CASSSAGDFQRISYEQYF. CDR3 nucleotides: TGTGCCAGCAGCTCCGCTGGGGACTTTCAAAGAATCTCCTACGAGCAGTACTTC.

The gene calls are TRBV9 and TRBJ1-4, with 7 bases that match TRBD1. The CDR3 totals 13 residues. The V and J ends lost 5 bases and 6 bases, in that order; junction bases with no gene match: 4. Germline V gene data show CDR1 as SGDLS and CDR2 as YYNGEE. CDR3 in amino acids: CASSSDRDEKLFF. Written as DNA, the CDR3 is TGTGCCAGCAGTTCCGACAGGGATGAAAAACTGTTTTTT.